This T cell receptor (beta chain) was documented in a study of human versus mouse CDR3 diversity and MHC coevolution. The CDR3 is 15 residues long. V lost 1 base and J lost 5, with 13 bases in between. Germline loops: CDR1 SGHRS, CDR2 YFSETQ. Cells were CD45RO-negative CD62L-positive naive CD4 T cells sorted from PBMCs. Profiled with immunoSEQ multiplex PCR; TCRdb holds only in-frame clones, not every one. The data show around 74,000 clones, under 95% seen once. The material sequenced was naive CD4+ T cells from blood. The subset here: CD45RO-negative CD62L-positive naive CD4 T cells. This sequence joins TRBV5-1 and TRBJ2-1; D may be TRBD2 (6 bases). This clonotype originated in a person aged 30 to 69 in good health. The CDR3, as DNA: TGCGCCAGCAGCTTGCGCGGGACTTATCACAATGAGCAGTTCTTC. It specifies CASSLRGTYHNEQFF.